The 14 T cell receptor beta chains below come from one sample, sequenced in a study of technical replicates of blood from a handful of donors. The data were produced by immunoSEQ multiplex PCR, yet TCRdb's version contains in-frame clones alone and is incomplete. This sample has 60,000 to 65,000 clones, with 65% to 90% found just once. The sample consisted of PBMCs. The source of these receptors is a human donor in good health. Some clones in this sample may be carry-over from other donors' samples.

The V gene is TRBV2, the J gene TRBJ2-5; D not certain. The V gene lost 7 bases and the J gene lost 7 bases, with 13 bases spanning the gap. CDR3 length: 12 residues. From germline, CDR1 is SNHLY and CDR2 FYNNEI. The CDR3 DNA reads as TGTGCCAGCAAAGCCGGTCCCGGGACCCAGTACTTC. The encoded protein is CASKAGPGTQYF.

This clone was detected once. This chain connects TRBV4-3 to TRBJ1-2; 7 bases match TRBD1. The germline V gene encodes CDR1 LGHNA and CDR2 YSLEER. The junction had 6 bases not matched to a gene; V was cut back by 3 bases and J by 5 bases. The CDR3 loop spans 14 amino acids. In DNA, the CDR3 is TGCGCCAGCAGCCACGCGGGACAGCAATATGGCTACACCTTC. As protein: CASSHAGQQYGYTF.

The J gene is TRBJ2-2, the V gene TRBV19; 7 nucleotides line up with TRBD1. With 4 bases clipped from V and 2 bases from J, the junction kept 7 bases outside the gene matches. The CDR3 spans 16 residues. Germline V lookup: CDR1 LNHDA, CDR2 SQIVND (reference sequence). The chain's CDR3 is CASSKLQGYNTGELFF. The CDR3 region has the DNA TGTGCCAGTAGTAAACTACAGGGGTACAACACCGGGGAGCTGTTTTTT.

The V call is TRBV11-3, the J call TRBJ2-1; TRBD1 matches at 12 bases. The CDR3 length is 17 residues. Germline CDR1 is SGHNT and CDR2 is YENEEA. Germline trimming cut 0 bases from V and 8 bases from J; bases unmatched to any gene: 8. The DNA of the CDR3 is TGTGCCAGCAGCTTAGACCTACCGGGACAGGGGGCGGATGAGCAGTTCTTC. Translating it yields CASSLDLPGQGADEQFF. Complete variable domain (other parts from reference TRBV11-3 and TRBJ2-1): EAGVVQSPRYKIIEKKQPVAFWCNPISGHNTLYWYLQNLGQGPELLIRYENEEAVDDSQLPKDRFSAERLKGVDSTLKIQPAELGDSAVYLCASSLDLPGQGADEQFFGPGTRLTVL.

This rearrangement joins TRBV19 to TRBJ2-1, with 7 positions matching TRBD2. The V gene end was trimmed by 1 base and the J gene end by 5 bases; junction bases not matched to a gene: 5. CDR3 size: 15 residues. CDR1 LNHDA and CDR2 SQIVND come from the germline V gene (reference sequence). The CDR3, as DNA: TGTGCCAGTAGTATAGCGGGAGGAGGGGACAATGAGCAGTTCTTC. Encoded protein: CASSIAGGGDNEQFF.

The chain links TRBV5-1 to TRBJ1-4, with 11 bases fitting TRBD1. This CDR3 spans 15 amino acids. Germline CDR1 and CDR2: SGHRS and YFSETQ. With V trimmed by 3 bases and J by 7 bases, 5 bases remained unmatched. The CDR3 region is CASSWGQGETEKLFF. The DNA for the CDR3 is TGCGCCAGCAGCTGGGGACAGGGGGAGACTGAAAAACTGTTTTTT.

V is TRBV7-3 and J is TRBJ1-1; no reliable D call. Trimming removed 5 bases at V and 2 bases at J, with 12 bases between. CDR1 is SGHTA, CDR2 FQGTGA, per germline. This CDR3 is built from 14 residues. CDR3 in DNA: TGTGCCAGCAGCCCCAGTCCGGGAAACACTGAAGCTTTCTTT. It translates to CASSPSPGNTEAFF.

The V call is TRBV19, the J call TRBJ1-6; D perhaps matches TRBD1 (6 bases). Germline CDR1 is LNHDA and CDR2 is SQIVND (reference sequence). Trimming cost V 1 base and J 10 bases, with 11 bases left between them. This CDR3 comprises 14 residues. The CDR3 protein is CASSIGRTDSPLHF. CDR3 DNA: TGTGCCAGTAGTATAGGTAGGACAGACTCACCCCTCCACTTT.

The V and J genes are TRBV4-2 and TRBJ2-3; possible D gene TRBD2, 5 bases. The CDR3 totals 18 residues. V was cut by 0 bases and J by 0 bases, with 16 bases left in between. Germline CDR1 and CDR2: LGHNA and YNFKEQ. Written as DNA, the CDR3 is TGTGCCAGCAGCCAAGATTATATTCGGGGTGCTAGCACAGATACGCAGTATTTT. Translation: CASSQDYIRGASTDTQYF.

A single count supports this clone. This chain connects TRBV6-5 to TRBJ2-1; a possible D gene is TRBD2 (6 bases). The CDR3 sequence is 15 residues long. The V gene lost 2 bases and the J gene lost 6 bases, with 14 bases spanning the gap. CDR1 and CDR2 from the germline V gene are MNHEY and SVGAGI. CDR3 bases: TGTGCCAGCAGTTACGGCGCGGGACTCGGCAATGAGCAGTTCTTC. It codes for CASSYGAGLGNEQFF.

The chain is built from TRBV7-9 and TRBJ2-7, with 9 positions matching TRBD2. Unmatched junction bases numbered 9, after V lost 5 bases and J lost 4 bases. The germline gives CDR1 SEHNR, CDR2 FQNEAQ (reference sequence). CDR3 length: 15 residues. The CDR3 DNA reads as TGTGCCAGCAGCCCTATTAGCGGGGGAGGTTACGAGCAGTACTTC. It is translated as CASSPISGGGYEQYF.

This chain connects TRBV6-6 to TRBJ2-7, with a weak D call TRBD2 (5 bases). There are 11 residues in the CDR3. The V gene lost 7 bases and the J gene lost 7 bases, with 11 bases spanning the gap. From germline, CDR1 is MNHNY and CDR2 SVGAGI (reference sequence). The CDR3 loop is CASMRVGEQYF. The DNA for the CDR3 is TGTGCCAGCATGAGGGTTGGGGAGCAGTACTTC.

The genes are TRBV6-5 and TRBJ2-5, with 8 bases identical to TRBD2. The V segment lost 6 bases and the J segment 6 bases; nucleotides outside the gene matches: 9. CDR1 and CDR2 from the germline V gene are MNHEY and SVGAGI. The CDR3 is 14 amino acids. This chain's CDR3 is CASRTPGGIQTQYF. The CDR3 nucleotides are TGTGCCAGCAGAACCCCGGGAGGGATACAGACCCAGTACTTC.

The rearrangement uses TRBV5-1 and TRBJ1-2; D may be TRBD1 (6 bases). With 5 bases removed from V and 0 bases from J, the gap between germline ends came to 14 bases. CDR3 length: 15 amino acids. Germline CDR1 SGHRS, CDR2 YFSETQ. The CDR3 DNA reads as TGCGCCAGCAGACCACAGGGCCTTCCTAACTATGGCTACACCTTC. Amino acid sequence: CASRPQGLPNYGYTF.